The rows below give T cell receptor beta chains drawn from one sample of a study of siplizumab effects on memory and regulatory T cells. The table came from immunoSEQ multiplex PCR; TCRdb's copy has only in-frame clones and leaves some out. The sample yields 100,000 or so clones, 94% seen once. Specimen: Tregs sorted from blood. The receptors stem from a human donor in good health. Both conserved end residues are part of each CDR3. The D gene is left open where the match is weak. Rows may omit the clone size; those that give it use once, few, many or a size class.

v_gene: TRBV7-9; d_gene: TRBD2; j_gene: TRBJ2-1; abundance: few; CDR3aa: CASSLLATQLYNEQFF; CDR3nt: TGTGCCAGCAGCCTACTAGCGACCCAGTTGTACAATGAGCAGTTCTTC
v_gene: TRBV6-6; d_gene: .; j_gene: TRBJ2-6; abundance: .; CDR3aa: CASSYPWSSGANVLTF; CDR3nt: TGTGCCAGCAGTTACCCTTGGAGCTCTGGGGCCAACGTCCTGACTTTC
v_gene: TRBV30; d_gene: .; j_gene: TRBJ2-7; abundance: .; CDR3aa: CAWSWMVSYEQYF; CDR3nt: TGTGCCTGGAGTTGGATGGTCTCCTACGAGCAGTACTTC
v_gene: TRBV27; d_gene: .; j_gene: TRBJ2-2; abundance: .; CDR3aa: CASSLTGELFF; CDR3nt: TGTGCCAGCAGTTTAACCGGGGAGCTGTTTTTT
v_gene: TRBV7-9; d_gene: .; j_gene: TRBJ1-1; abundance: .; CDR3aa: CASSLGWGKNTEAFF; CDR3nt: TGTGCCAGCAGCTTAGGTTGGGGAAAGAACACTGAAGCTTTCTTT
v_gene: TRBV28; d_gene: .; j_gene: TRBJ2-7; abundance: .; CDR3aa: CASSFDRRLYEQYF; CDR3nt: TGTGCCAGCAGTTTCGACAGAAGATTATACGAGCAGTACTTC
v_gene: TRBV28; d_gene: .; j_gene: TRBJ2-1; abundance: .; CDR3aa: CASSTAYEQFF; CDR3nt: TGTGCCAGCAGTACAGCTTATGAGCAGTTCTTC
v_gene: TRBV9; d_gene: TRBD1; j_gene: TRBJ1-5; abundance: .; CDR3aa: CASSWGQGENQPQHF; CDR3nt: TGTGCCAGCAGCTGGGGACAGGGGGAGAATCAGCCCCAGCATTTT
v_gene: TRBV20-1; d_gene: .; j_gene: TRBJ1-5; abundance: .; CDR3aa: CSAPLGGGQHF; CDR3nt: TGCAGTGCTCCATTAGGAGGGGGACAGCATTTT
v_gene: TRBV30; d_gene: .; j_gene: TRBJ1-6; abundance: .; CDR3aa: CAWSVEPGHSPLHF; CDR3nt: TGTGCCTGGAGTGTAGAACCGGGGCATTCACCCCTCCACTTT
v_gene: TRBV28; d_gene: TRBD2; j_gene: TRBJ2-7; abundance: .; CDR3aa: CASSLRRLSGRSREQYF; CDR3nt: TGTGCCAGCAGTTTACGCCGCCTTAGCGGGAGAAGTAGGGAGCAGTACTTC
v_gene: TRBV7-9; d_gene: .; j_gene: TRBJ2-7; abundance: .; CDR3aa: CASSFWLGLALKSSYEQYF; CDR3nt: TGTGCCAGCAGCTTCTGGTTAGGGCTAGCCCTTAAGAGCTCCTACGAGCAGTACTTC
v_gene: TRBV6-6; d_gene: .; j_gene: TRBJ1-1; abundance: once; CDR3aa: CASSYLWNTEAFF; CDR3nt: TGTGCCAGCAGTTATTTGTGGAACACTGAAGCTTTCTTT
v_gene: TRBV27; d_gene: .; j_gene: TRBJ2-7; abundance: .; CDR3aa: CASSSVTTTGKGEQYF; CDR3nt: TGTGCCAGCAGCTCTGTGACTACCACGGGAAAAGGCGAGCAGTACTTC
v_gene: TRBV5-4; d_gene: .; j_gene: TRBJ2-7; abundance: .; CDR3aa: CASSPLPTTYEQYF; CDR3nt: TGTGCCAGCAGCCCCCTGCCAACCACCTACGAGCAGTACTTC
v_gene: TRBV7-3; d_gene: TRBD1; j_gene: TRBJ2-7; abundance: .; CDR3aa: CASSLGRTGSSEQYF; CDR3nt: TGTGCCAGCAGCTTAGGACGGACAGGGTCGTCCGAGCAGTACTTC
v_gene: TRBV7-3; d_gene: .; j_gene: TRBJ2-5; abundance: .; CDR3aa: CASSATAEETQYF; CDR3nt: TGTGCCAGCAGCGCCACGGCGGAAGAGACCCAGTACTTC
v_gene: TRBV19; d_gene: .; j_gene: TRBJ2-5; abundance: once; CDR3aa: CASSRAETQYF; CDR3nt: TGTGCCAGTAGTAGAGCAGAGACCCAGTACTTC
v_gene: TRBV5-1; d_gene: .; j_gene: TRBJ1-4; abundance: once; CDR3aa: CASSLGRIATNEKLFF; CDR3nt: TGCGCCAGCAGCTTAGGCAGGATTGCAACTAATGAAAAACTGTTTTTT
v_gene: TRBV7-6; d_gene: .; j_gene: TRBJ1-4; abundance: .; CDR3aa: CASSLVAATNEKLFF; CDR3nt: TGTGCCAGCAGCTTAGTAGCAGCAACTAATGAAAAACTGTTTTTT
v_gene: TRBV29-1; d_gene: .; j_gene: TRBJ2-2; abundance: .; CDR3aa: CSATQGGNTGELFF; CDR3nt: TGCAGCGCCACGCAGGGAGGGAACACCGGGGAGCTGTTTTTT
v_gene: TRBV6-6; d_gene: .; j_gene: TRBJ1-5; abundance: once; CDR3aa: CASSKQGLGNQPQHF; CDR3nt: TGTGCCAGCAGTAAACAGGGTTTGGGCAATCAGCCCCAGCATTTT
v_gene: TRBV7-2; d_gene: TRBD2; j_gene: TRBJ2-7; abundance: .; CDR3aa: CASSFGTSGGILREQYF; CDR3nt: TGTGCCAGCAGCTTCGGGACTAGCGGGGGGATACTACGCGAGCAGTACTTC
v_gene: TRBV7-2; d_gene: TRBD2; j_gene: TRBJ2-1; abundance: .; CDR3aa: CASSYGLAAYNEQFF; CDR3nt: TGTGCCAGCAGCTACGGACTAGCGGCATACAATGAGCAGTTCTTC
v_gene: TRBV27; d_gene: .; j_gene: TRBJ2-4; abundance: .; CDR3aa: CASSLPRLGIQYF; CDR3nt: TGTGCCAGCAGTTTACCGCGACTGGGCATTCAGTACTTC
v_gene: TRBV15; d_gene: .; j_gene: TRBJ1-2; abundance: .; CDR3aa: CATSSDLMANYGYTF; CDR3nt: TGTGCCACCAGCAGTGACCTCATGGCTAATTATGGCTACACCTTC
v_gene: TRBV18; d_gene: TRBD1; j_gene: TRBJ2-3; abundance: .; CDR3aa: CASSPEGTGGPDTQYF; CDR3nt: TGTGCCAGCTCACCCGAGGGGACAGGGGGCCCAGATACGCAGTATTTT
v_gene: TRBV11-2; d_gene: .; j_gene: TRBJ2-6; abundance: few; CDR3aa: CASSPKTSGANVLTF; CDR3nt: TGTGCCAGCAGCCCCAAGACTTCTGGGGCCAACGTCCTGACTTTC
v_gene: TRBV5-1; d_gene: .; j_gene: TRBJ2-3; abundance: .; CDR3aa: CASSLDPGVADTQYF; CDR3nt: TGCGCCAGCAGCTTGGACCCGGGGGTCGCAGATACGCAGTATTTT
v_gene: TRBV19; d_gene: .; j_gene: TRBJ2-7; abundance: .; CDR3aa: CASSIVYRVGNEQYF; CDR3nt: TGTGCCAGTAGTATAGTCTACAGGGTAGGCAACGAGCAGTACTTC
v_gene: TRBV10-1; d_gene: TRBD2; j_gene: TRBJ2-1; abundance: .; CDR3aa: CASSRGEDNEQFF; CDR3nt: TGCGCCAGCAGTCGGGGGGAGGACAATGAGCAGTTCTTC
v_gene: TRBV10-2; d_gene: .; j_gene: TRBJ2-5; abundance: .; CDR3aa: CASRAGPVQETQYF; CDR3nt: TGCGCCAGCAGGGCCGGACCAGTACAAGAGACCCAGTACTTC
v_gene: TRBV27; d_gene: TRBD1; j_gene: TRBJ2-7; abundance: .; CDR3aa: CASSPTGNQQYF; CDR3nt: TGTGCCAGCAGTCCGACAGGGAATCAGCAGTACTTC
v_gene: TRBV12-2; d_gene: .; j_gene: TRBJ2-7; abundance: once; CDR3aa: CASRLVFAGGDYEQYF; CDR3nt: TGTGCAAGTCGCTTAGTGTTTGCGGGAGGAGACTACGAGCAGTACTTC
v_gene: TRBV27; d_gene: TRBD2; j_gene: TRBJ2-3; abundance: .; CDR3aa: CASRRKIGTSGRESHTQYF; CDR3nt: TGTGCCAGCAGGAGAAAAATTGGGACTAGCGGGAGAGAATCTCATACGCAGTATTTT
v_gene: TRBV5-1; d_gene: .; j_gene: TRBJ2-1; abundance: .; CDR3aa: CASSLLQADSYNEQFF; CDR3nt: TGCGCCAGCAGCTTGTTACAAGCAGACTCCTACAATGAGCAGTTCTTC
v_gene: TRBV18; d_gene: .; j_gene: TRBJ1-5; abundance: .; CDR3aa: CASSRDYSNQPQHF; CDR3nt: TGTGCCAGCTCACGAGACTATAGCAATCAGCCCCAGCATTTT
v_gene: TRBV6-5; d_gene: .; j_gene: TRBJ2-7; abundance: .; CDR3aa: CASSSRYEQYF; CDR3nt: TGTGCCAGCAGTTCCCGTTACGAGCAGTACTTC
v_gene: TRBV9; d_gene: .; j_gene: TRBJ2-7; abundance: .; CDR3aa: CASSPMGDEQYF; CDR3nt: TGTGCCAGCAGCCCAATGGGGGACGAGCAGTACTTC
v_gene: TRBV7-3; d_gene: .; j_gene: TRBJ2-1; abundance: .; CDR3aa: CASSFDSYNEQFF; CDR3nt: TGTGCCAGCAGCTTCGACAGTTACAATGAGCAGTTCTTC
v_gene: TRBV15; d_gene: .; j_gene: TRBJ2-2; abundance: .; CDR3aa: CATSGAAGSGELFF; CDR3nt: TGTGCCACCAGCGGAGCGGCGGGGTCCGGGGAGCTGTTTTTT
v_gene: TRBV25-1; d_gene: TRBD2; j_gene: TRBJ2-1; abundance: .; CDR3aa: CASSALWEGEQFF; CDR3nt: TGTGCCAGCAGTGCCCTGTGGGAGGGTGAGCAGTTCTTC
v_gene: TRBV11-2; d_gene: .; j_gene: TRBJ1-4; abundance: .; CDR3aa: CASSLSGRKLFF; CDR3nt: TGTGCCAGCAGCTTATCGGGCAGAAAACTGTTTTTT
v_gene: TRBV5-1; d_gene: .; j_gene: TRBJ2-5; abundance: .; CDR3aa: CASSLSHQETQYF; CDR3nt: TGCGCCAGCAGCTTGTCACACCAAGAGACCCAGTACTTC
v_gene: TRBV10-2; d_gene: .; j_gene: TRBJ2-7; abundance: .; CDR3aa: CATRDRFYEQYF; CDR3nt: TGCGCCACCCGGGACCGATTCTACGAGCAGTACTTC
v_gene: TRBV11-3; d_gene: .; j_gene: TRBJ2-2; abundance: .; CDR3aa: CASSLVTSSGELFF; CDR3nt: TGTGCCAGCAGCTTAGTCACTAGCTCCGGGGAGCTGTTTTTT
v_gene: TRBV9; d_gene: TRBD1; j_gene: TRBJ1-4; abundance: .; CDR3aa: CASSRGQNNEKLFF; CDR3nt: TGTGCCAGCAGCAGGGGACAGAATAATGAAAAACTGTTTTTT
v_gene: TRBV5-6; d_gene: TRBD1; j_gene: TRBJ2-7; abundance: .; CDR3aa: CASSAGQGTGRYEQYF; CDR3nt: TGTGCCAGCAGCGCAGGACAGGGTACAGGTCGCTACGAGCAGTACTTC
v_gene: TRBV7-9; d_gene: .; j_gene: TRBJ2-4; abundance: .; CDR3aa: CASSLARQNIQYF; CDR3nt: TGTGCCAGCAGCCTGGCTCGCCAAAACATTCAGTACTTC
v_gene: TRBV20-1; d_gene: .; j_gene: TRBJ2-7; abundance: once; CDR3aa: CSASGLYEQYF; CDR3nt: TGCAGTGCTAGCGGACTTTACGAGCAGTACTTC
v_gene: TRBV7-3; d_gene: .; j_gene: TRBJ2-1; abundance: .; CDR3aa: CASSAMNNEQFF; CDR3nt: TGTGCCAGCAGCGCTATGAACAATGAGCAGTTCTTC
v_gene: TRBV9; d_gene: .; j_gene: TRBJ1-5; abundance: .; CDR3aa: CASSVAPYGQPQHF; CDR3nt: TGTGCCAGCAGCGTAGCCCCCTATGGCCAGCCCCAGCATTTT
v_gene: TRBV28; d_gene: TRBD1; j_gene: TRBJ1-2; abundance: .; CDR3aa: CASSPGQLYGYTF; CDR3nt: TGTGCCAGCAGTCCGGGACAGCTCTATGGCTACACCTTC
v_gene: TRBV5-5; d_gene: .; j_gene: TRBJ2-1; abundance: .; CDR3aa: CASSSGWAGNNEQFF; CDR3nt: TGTGCCAGCAGCTCCGGTTGGGCAGGGAACAATGAGCAGTTCTTC
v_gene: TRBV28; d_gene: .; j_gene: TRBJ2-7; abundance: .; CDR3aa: CASSPLYRDEQYF; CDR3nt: TGTGCCAGCAGCCCCCTCTACAGGGACGAGCAGTACTTC
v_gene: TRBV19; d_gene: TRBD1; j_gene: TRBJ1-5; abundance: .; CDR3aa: CASSTGTGGFPQHF; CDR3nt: TGTGCCAGTAGTACGGGGACAGGGGGCTTTCCCCAGCATTTT
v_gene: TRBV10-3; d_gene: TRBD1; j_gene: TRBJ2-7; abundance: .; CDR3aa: CAISEYAGDRANEQYF; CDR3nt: TGTGCCATCAGTGAGTACGCCGGGGACAGGGCTAACGAGCAGTACTTC
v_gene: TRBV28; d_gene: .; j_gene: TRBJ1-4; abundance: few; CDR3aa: CASSFSSSMAVGEKLFF; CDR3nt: TGTGCCAGCAGTTTCTCTTCTTCAATGGCCGTTGGTGAAAAACTGTTTTTT